This T cell receptor beta chain originates from a study of T cells after yellow fever vaccination. A word on this clonotype: The antigen remains unidentified.

Each CDR3 protein is one row after TCRdb ran MiXCR on the 5' RACE reads. Of 500,000 to 650,000 distinct CDR3 sequences in the sample, roughly a sixth were seen once. Study conclusions and caveats: Repertoires obtained by FACS sorting could include abundant clonotypes that entered as contaminants from the bulk population. A small proportion of clonotypes was detected in both the CD4 and CD8 compartments.

The source is a man between 18 and 29 years old who received the YFV17D yellow fever vaccine. The sequenced sample was PBMCs, obtained about 5 days after the first yellow fever vaccination.

CDR3 coding DNA: TGTGCCAGCAGAAAAGTTGGGACCTTC. Translating gives CASRKVGTF. V and J are TRBV21-1 and TRBJ1-2. TRBV21-1 is a known pseudogene. The CDR3 consists of 9 residues.